The present T cell receptor beta chain was sequenced within a study of T cell repertoires in cytomegalovirus infection. In germline, CDR1 is SGDLS, CDR2 YYNGEE. The CDR3 covers 18 residues. Losses at the gene ends were 2 bases for V and 4 bases for J; bases not matched to a gene: 11. TCRdb called the reads again in MiXCR, with one record for every CDR3 protein. Among roughly 500,000 distinct CDR3 sequences listed, around 11% were seen once. This sequence was found in a human donor in good health (CMV status not recorded). Some clones in this sample may be carry-over from other donors' samples. Sequenced: PBMCs. The chain couples TRBV9 to TRBJ2-5; 13 positions agree with TRBD2. The CDR3 nucleotides read TGTGCCAGCAGCGTTGGGACTAGCGGGACTCACCACCGAGAGACCCAGTACTTC. It codes for CASSVGTSGTHHRETQYF.